The T cell receptor beta chain described here comes from a study of blood T cell repertoires in COVID-19. Overall study context: Some COVID-19 samples were acute and others convalescent; all came from the United States, Italy and Spain. PBMCs, B-cell-depleted T cells, or T cells provided the cDNA or gDNA that made up the material.

This clone was observed a handful of times. Authors' analysis steps: Estimates of nucleated cell counts were drawn from the amplification of reference gene primers. Some clones are missing from TCRdb's copy, which holds only in-frame ones; the method was immunoSEQ multiplex PCR. V, J and clone size derive from that table, while D and trimming were established from the DNA sequence. The table lists under 250,000 clones, 65% to 90% of them singletons. There are 15 residues in the CDR3. In germline, CDR1 is MNHEY, CDR2 SVGAGI. Unmatched junction bases numbered 11, after V lost 6 bases and J lost 7 bases.

The rearrangement links TRBV6-5 to TRBJ1-2, with TRBD1 matching 10 bases. Sequencing was performed on peripheral blood. The sequence was collected from a woman aged 65 to 85 with acute or convalescent COVID-19. DNA for the CDR3: TGTGCCAGCAGCCCGGACAGGGGGGGTTTAGGTGGCTACACCTTC. Translation gives CASSPDRGGLGGYTF.